One and the same sample provided the 8 T cell receptor beta chains below, sequenced in a study of early T cells in non-severe SARS-CoV-2 infection (dated by TCRdb to about 2021). Library prep was done by 5' RACE. Data came from a NextSeq 500. In TCRdb, the public reads were trimmed at Q25 with fastp and aligned with MiXCR, with productive beta chains retained. Duplicate CDR3 protein sequences are folded into a single record with the most common DNA and genes. The sample contains about 90,000 distinct CDR3 sequences, over 9.5% of them found a single time. The biggest ten clones account for about 4.6% of the sample. Source: whole blood, taken at baseline. These TCRs come from an adult who was a healthcare worker with PCR-confirmed SARS-CoV-2 infection or an uninfected control (not recorded which).

This clonotype was counted only a few times. The chain carries TRBV2 and TRBJ2-7, with 9 nucleotides matching TRBD2. J was trimmed by 2 bases and V by 6 bases; bases with no gene match: 11. CDR3 length: 16 residues. Germline V lookup: CDR1 SNHLY, CDR2 FYNNEI. The CDR3 is CASSTSSGGFPYEQYF. CDR3 coding DNA: TGTGCCAGCAGCACCAGTAGCGGGGGCTTTCCCTACGAGCAGTACTTC.

The genes are TRBV5-1 and TRBJ2-2, with TRBD2 matching 7 bases. The CDR3 loop spans 14 amino acids. Germline V gives CDR1 SGHRS, CDR2 YFSETQ. After removal of 6 bases from V and 6 bases from J, the junction contained 8 bases not matched to a gene. The CDR3 DNA sequence: TGCGCCAGCAAAGCGGGAAGGCTGGCCGGGGAGCTGTTTTTT. Translating it yields CASKAGRLAGELFF.

V usage is TRBV12-3 or TRBV12-4 and J usage is TRBJ1-2; tentative D call: TRBD1 (6 bases). CDR3 size: 16 residues. With 2 bases removed from V and 4 bases from J, the gap between germline ends came to 17 bases. The CDR3 region is CASSLMLAGAAYGYTF. The DNA of the CDR3 is TGTGCCAGCAGTTTAATGTTGGCAGGGGCTGCCTATGGCTACACCTTC.

This clonotype was seen ten or more times. V usage is TRBV2 and J usage is TRBJ2-5; D not certain. Germline lookup yields CDR1 SNHLY and CDR2 FYNNEI. This CDR3 has 15 amino acids. V lost 3 bases, J lost 1 base, and 12 bases lay in between. As DNA, the CDR3 is TGTGCCAGCAGTGATCTGAACAACAGCCAAGAGACCCAGTACTTC. It codes for CASSDLNNSQETQYF.

The rearrangement links TRBV10-2 to TRBJ1-1; TRBD1 is a possible D gene (5 bases). V was trimmed by 6 bases and J by 5 bases, leaving 10 bases between them. The length of the CDR3 is 12 residues. Germline V gene sequence: CDR1 WSHSY, CDR2 SAAADI. The chain's CDR3 is CASRDWGTEAFF. CDR3 nucleotide sequence: TGCGCCAGCAGGGATTGGGGGACTGAAGCTTTCTTT.

In its sample, this clonotype was seen a few times. The gene calls are TRBV7-2 and TRBJ1-2; D remains ambiguous. This CDR3 comprises 16 residues. The V and J ends lost 5 bases and 2 bases respectively, with 18 bases between them. Per germline, CDR1 SGHTA and CDR2 FQGNSA. CDR3 nucleotide sequence: TGTGCCAGCAGCCCAGGATCTAAAGAAGGGAACTATGGCTACACCTTC. Amino acids: CASSPGSKEGNYGYTF.

V and J are TRBV7-9 and TRBJ2-2, with D maybe TRBD1 (6 bases). The CDR3 runs to 14 residues. CDR1 is SEHNR and CDR2 is FQNEAQ in the germline V gene (reference sequence). Between the trimmed V and J ends, which lost 7 bases and 1 base, there was a span of 10 bases. This chain's CDR3 is CASKMTGNTGELFF. The DNA for the CDR3 is TGTGCCAGCAAGATGACAGGGAACACCGGGGAGCTGTTTTTT.

This clonotype was seen more than once but under ten times. CDR3: CASRAGLAANTGELFF. The CDR3 DNA reads as TGTGCCAGCAGGGCCGGTCTAGCGGCCAACACCGGGGAGCTGTTTTTT. The chain employs TRBV12-3 or TRBV12-4 and TRBJ2-2, with 7 bases matching TRBD2. V gave up 6 bases and J gave up 2 bases; unmatched junction bases: 9. The CDR3 runs 16 residues.